Below, 25 T cell receptor beta chains from the same sample are listed, as sequenced in a study of spatial heterogeneity in lung cancer. Indicated time point: sample taken at primary tumor resection. Whole RNA was taken from tumor, nontumor lung or frozen PBMC; it was then sequenced unsorted. One entry per CDR3 protein results from TCRdb running MiXCR on the 5' RACE reads. The table records tens of thousands of distinct CDR3 sequences, 7.5% to 9% of them present only once. Sample: PBMCs, taken at surgery. These TCRs come from a female donor with early-stage non-small cell lung cancer.

This clonotype was seen many times. This chain connects TRBV7-8 to TRBJ2-5; a weak D match, TRBD2 (5 bases). Deletions cut 3 bases from V and 2 bases from J, with 7 bases between. This CDR3 comprises 13 residues. CDR1 is SGHVS, CDR2 FQNEAQ, per germline. For the CDR3, the DNA is TGTGCCAGCAGCTTCGGCGGGCAAGAGACCCAGTACTTC. Amino acids: CASSFGGQETQYF.

In its sample, this clonotype was seen many times. The chain is built from TRBV13 and TRBJ2-7; 8 positions agree with TRBD1. The CDR3 runs 15 residues. With 5 bases clipped from V and 6 bases from J, the junction kept 12 bases outside the gene matches. CDR1 PRHDT and CDR2 FYEKMQ come from the germline V gene (reference sequence). CDR3: CASSKLTGDSFEQYF. DNA for the CDR3: TGTGCCAGCAGCAAACTGACAGGGGATTCTTTCGAGCAGTACTTC.

On this clonotype: A much larger clone sits a single nucleotide away, making a read error possible. This chain uses TRBV3-1 with TRBJ2-3; 7 bases align to TRBD2. Trimming took 5 bases from V and 3 from J; bases not matched to a gene: 11. From germline, CDR1 is LGHDT and CDR2 YNNKEL (reference sequence). The CDR3 contains 16 residues. The chain's CDR3 is CASSSLNGGKTDTQYF. CDR3 nucleotides: TGTGCCAGCAGCTCGTTAAACGGGGGGAAGACAGATACGCAGTATTTT.

The chain carries TRBV29-1 and TRBJ2-7; 9 positions agree with TRBD1. The CDR3 totals 16 residues. Losses at the gene ends were 3 bases for V and 6 bases for J; bases not matched to a gene: 15. Germline V CDR1 and CDR2: SQVTM, ANQGSEA. In DNA form, the CDR3 reads TGCAGCGTTGATGGGACAGGGAAGAGTATGGGCGGCGAGCAGTACTTC. It encodes CSVDGTGKSMGGEQYF.

Ten or more counts support this clonotype. The chain uses TRBV12-3 or TRBV12-4 and TRBJ1-2; maybe TRBD1 (5 bases). The CDR3 sequence is 11 residues long. V lost 2 bases, J lost 13 bases, and 11 bases lay in between. The CDR3 sequence: CASSLSGTPTF. CDR3 nucleotides: TGTGCCAGCAGTTTATCCGGGACCCCCACCTTC.

This clonotype showed up just a few times. The chain is built from TRBV28 and TRBJ1-5; D not certain. The germline CDR1 and CDR2 sequences are MDHEN and SYDVKM. V was pared by 6 bases and J by 3 bases, with 6 bases between. The CDR3 length is 12 residues. The CDR3 protein is CASRTLNQPQHF. The CDR3 DNA sequence: TGTGCCAGCAGAACACTCAATCAGCCCCAGCATTTT.

This clonotype was seen many times. This chain links TRBV11-2 with TRBJ2-6; D is ambiguous. Germline V gives CDR1 SGHAT, CDR2 FQNNGV. The length of the CDR3 is 13 residues. Trimming left V 2 bases short and J 4 bases short, with 3 bases between. The CDR3 DNA follows: TGTGCCAGCAGCTTAATCGGGGCCAACGTCCTGACTTTC. This encodes CASSLIGANVLTF.

There are a few counts of this clonotype. The V call is TRBV25-1, the J call TRBJ2-7, with a tentative D call TRBD1 (6 bases). The germline V gene has CDR1 MGHDK and CDR2 SYGVNS. The CDR3 sequence is 14 residues long. With 4 bases removed from V and 2 bases from J, the gap between germline ends came to 12 bases. The CDR3 protein is CASSALDRPYEQYF. CDR3 bases: TGTGCCAGCAGTGCCCTGGACAGACCCTACGAGCAGTACTTC.

The V gene is TRBV19, the J gene TRBJ1-1; 7 nucleotides agree with TRBD1. Germline CDR1 LNHDA, CDR2 SQIVND (reference sequence). This CDR3 is 12 amino acids long. Losses at the gene ends were 3 bases for V and 7 bases for J; bases not matched to a gene: 2. In DNA, the CDR3 is TGTGCCAGTAGTATTGGGGACAGTGAAGCTTTCTTT. It encodes CASSIGDSEAFF.

A remark on this clonotype: Relative to the germline gene, one junction end is altered; a read error may explain this. The chain is built from TRBV2 and TRBJ1-1, with unresolved D. The CDR3 runs 14 residues. Looked up from germline, CDR1 is SNHLY and CDR2 is FYNNEI. The CDR3 nucleotides read TGTGCCAGCAGTCAGGAGCTACTGAACACTGTAGCTTTCTTT. It codes for CASSQELLNTVAFF.

This clonotype was recorded at least ten times. V usage is TRBV5-6 and J usage is TRBJ1-5, with D perhaps matching TRBD1 (5 bases). CDR3 length equals 16 residues. In germline, CDR1 is SGHDT, CDR2 YYEEEE. Between the trimmed V and J ends, which lost 2 bases and 1 base, there was a span of 13 bases. The CDR3 loop reads CASSFFGRVSNQPQHF. For the CDR3, the DNA is TGTGCCAGCAGCTTTTTCGGCAGGGTAAGCAATCAGCCCCAGCATTTT.

This clonotype was picked up many times. The chain couples TRBV7-9 to TRBJ1-1; TRBD1 aligns across 10 bases. The CDR3 is 14 amino acids. Germline assignment: CDR1 SEHNR and CDR2 FQNEAQ (reference sequence). With V trimmed by 6 bases and J by 3 bases, 4 bases remained unmatched. CDR3 amino acids: CASRRGQGDTEAFF. As DNA, the CDR3 is TGTGCCAGCAGAAGAGGACAGGGGGACACTGAAGCTTTCTTT. Based on the CDR3 plus reference TRBV7-9 and TRBJ1-1, the full variable domain is DTGVSQNPRHKITKRGQNVTFRCDPISEHNRLYWYRQTLGQGPEFLTYFQNEAQLEKSRLLSDRFSAERPKGSFSTLEIQRTEQGDSAMYLCASRRGQGDTEAFFGQGTRLTVV.

The sample holds many counts of this clonotype. The chain is built from TRBV7-9 and TRBJ2-1; maybe TRBD2 (5 bases). This CDR3 comprises 14 residues. The V and J ends lost 3 bases and 16 bases respectively, with 22 bases between them. Per the germline V gene, CDR1 is SEHNR and CDR2 is FQNEAQ (reference sequence). The DNA of the CDR3 is TGTGCCAGCAGCTTGCCCTGGGGTGGACTTGGACCCTTCTTC. Translated, it gives CASSLPWGGLGPFF.

This clonotype was recorded many times. The chain links TRBV19 to TRBJ2-1; D is unresolved. This CDR3 spans 13 amino acids. The V gene lost 5 bases and the J gene lost 14 bases, with 19 bases spanning the gap. Per germline, CDR1 LNHDA and CDR2 SQIVND (reference sequence). DNA for the CDR3: TGTGCCAGTAGTCCGCCTTCGTCCCCCGTAAAGTTCTTC. Translated, it gives CASSPPSSPVKFF.

The chain is built from TRBV5-1 and TRBJ2-3; 7 nucleotides match TRBD1. J lost 2 bases, V lost 0 bases, and 3 bases had no gene match. CDR3 length: 15 residues. Germline V gene sequence: CDR1 SGHRS, CDR2 YFSETQ. CDR3 bases: TGCGCCAGCAGCTTGGAGACAGGGCACACAGATACGCAGTATTTT. Translated: CASSLETGHTDTQYF.

In this sample, this clonotype turned up a few times. This chain uses TRBV5-1 with TRBJ1-1, with 10 bases identical to TRBD1. This CDR3 has 14 residues. Unmatched junction bases numbered 7, after V lost 0 bases and J lost 11 bases. CDR1 SGHRS and CDR2 YFSETQ come from the germline V gene. The CDR3, as DNA: TGCGCCAGCAGCTTGGAGCTGGGACAGGGGAACGCTTTCTTT. Encoded protein: CASSLELGQGNAFF.

This clonotype was picked up many times. V is TRBV6-6 and J is TRBJ1-5, with D possibly matching TRBD1 (5 bases). The CDR3 is 14 amino acids. Germline CDR1 and CDR2: MNHNY and SVGAGI (reference sequence). V was pared by 2 bases and J by 7 bases, with 12 bases between. As DNA, the CDR3 is TGTGCCAGCAGTTACCTCGGGGCCGGGCAGCCCCAGCATTTT. As protein: CASSYLGAGQPQHF.

This chain connects TRBV30 to TRBJ1-6; D is undetermined. The CDR3 runs 13 residues. Germline V gene lookup returns CDR1 GTSNPN and CDR2 SVGIG (reference sequence). V lost 2 bases and J lost 5, with 7 bases in between. DNA of the CDR3: TGTGCCTGGAGTATGTCAGATAATTCACCCCTCCACTTT. Amino acids: CAWSMSDNSPLHF.

This clonotype was detected only a few times. The J gene is TRBJ2-1, the V gene TRBV2; 9 nucleotides align to TRBD2. There are 15 residues in the CDR3. Germline lookup yields CDR1 SNHLY and CDR2 FYNNEI. The ends lost 1 base at V and 8 bases at J; junction bases unmatched: 6. CDR3 in DNA: TGTGCCAGCAGTGAAGGGGCGGGAGGGCAGGATGAGCAGTTCTTC. Translated: CASSEGAGGQDEQFF.

This clonotype was seen a handful of times. The gene calls are TRBV18 and TRBJ2-7, with a weak D call TRBD2 (5 bases). The germline gives CDR1 KGHSH, CDR2 LQKENI. This CDR3 has 17 residues. Trimming left V 3 bases short and J 0 bases short, with 18 bases between. The CDR3 is CASSPLPDFASSYEQYF. The CDR3 coding sequence is TGTGCCAGCTCACCCCTGCCGGACTTTGCAAGCTCCTACGAGCAGTACTTC.

This rearrangement joins TRBV4-1 to TRBJ1-4; TRBD1 is a possible D gene (5 bases). CDR3 length: 17 residues. CDR1 is MGHRA, CDR2 YSYEKL, per germline. The ends were cut back, 1 base at V and 4 bases at J, with 16 bases in the middle. The CDR3 region has the DNA TGCGCCAGCAGCCAAGTGAGGCTGCAGGGCCTTAATGAAAAACTGTTTTTT. Its translation is CASSQVRLQGLNEKLFF.

V gene TRBV28 combines with J gene TRBJ2-4; weak D call: TRBD2 (6 bases). This CDR3 comprises 15 residues. With 2 bases removed from V and 6 bases from J, the gap between germline ends came to 14 bases. Germline loops: CDR1 MDHEN, CDR2 SYDVKM. This CDR3 reads CASSLALGGLNIQYF. Here the CDR3 DNA reads TGTGCCAGCAGTTTAGCCTTGGGAGGCTTAAACATTCAGTACTTC. Drawing the rest from reference TRBV28 and TRBJ2-4, the complete variable domain is DVKVTQSSRYLVKRTGEKVFLECVQDMDHENMFWYRQDPGLGLRLIYFSYDVKMKEKGDIPEGYSVSREKKERFSLILESASTNQTSMYLCASSLALGGLNIQYFGAGTRLSVL.

V and J are TRBV30 and TRBJ2-7; weak D call: TRBD2 (5 bases). Germline assignment: CDR1 GTSNPN and CDR2 SVGIG (reference sequence). The length of the CDR3 is 13 residues. Trimming removed 0 bases from V and 3 bases from J, with 9 bases in between. The CDR3 DNA reads as TGTGCCTGGAGTGTATCCAGCGGCTACGAGCAGTACGTC. It specifies CAWSVSSGYEQYV.

This clonotype showed up many times. The V gene is TRBV19, the J gene TRBJ2-1; 12 positions agree with TRBD2. Looked up from germline, CDR1 is LNHDA and CDR2 is SQIVND (reference sequence). This CDR3 is 14 amino acids long. Unmatched junction bases numbered 5, after V lost 8 bases and J lost 6 bases. The CDR3 DNA is TGTGCCAGTCAGGGACTAGCGGGCTCCAATGAGCAGTTCTTC. This codes for CASQGLAGSNEQFF. Full variable domain (rest looked up from reference TRBV19 and TRBJ2-1): DGGITQSPKYLFRKEGQNVTLSCEQNLNHDAMYWYRQDPGQGLRLIYYSQIVNDFQKGDIAEGYSVSREKKESFPLTVTSAQKNPTAFYLCASQGLAGSNEQFFGPGTRLTVL.

A word on this clonotype: The junction shows a germline mismatch at one end, possibly a read error. The chain carries TRBV18 and TRBJ2-5; weak D call: TRBD1 (6 bases). CDR1 KGHSH and CDR2 LQKENI come from the germline V gene. The CDR3 loop spans 15 amino acids. The CDR3 bases are TGTGCCAGCTCAGCACCCACAGGGTCGCGAGAGACCCAGTACTTC. Residues: CASSAPTGSRETQYF.